The clone carrying this T cell receptor (beta chain) was picked up many times. The CDR3 is 13 amino acids. The J segment lost 5 bases and the V segment lost 5 bases, leaving 4 bases of the junction unmatched. The data belong to a study of T cells after yellow fever vaccination. TCRdb processed the 5' RACE reads anew with MiXCR; each CDR3 protein has one entry. The sample includes hundreds of thousands of distinct CDR3 sequences, roughly 8.6% of them seen just once. The receptor comes from a man aged 18 to 30 who received the YFV17D yellow fever vaccine. The material was PBMCs, obtained approximately 47 days after the first yellow fever vaccination. This sequence joins TRBV12-3 or TRBV12-4 and TRBJ2-3; 7 nucleotides line up with TRBD1. This chain's CDR3 is CASSPPGGDTQYF. CDR3 bases: TGTGCCAGCAGTCCGCCAGGGGGAGATACGCAGTATTTT.